This TCR beta chain is from a study of human T cells and chemical hapten exposure. Study-wide findings and caveats: There was no change with DPC sensitization in TCRs above 1 in 1000 frequency.

TCRdb recomputed calls from the RACE reads with MiXCR, one row per CDR3 protein. The repertoire holds approximately 57,000 distinct CDR3 sequences, with 7% to 10% as singletons. Time point noted: patch test 1, 2 weeks after DPC sensitization. The treatment here: therapeutic diphenylcyclopropenone sensitization with weekly scalp DPC. Comments on this clonotype: The antigen is unknown.

V gave up 3 bases and J gave up 9 bases, with 19 bases separating them. The CDR3 length is 15 residues. The rearrangement links TRBV12-3 or TRBV12-4 to TRBJ2-3; TRBD1 or TRBD2 may be the D gene (5 bases each). This material consisted of whole blood, taken in connection with sensitization to the hapten diphenylcyclopropenone (DPC). This receptor was obtained from a woman in her thirties or forties with alopecia areata. Some clones in this sample may be carry-over from other donors' samples. CDR3 protein: CASSFGDPLGWTQYF. The CDR3 bases are TGTGCCAGCAGTTTTGGGGACCCCTTGGGTTGGACGCAGTATTTT.